The source of this T cell receptor (beta chain) is a study of cytomegalovirus exposure and HLA in healthy donors (dated by TCRdb to between 2016 and 2019). About the study as a whole: According to an earlier analysis of several hundred of the donors, roughly 180 million T cells yielded roughly 100 million unique TCR beta sequences and more than 250 Gb of sequence data. In a later genetic analysis, genome-wide SNP genotypes for about three fifths of the 666 donors were used, and that subset was treated as a discovery cohort. The number of typed donors differed by locus: 629-630 for A, B, C, DRB1 and DQB1; about 520 for DQA1; over 600 for DPA1; and 450 to 480 for DPB1. Donor age, sex, ethnicity and CMV serostatus were collected together with the repertoire data. The study aimed to test whether cataloging public T cell receptors could reveal signatures of past pathogen exposure. A few DR-DQ haplotypes were treated as single units for association and clustering because of strong linkage in the cohort. An early release that covered about 600 HLA-typed donors contained about 300 gigabases of sequencing data and 80 million or so unique TCR sequences. To predict cytomegalovirus infection status, the study combined high-throughput TCR immunosequencing, statistical association of individual TCRs with disease status, and machine learning. Among roughly 370 genotyped donors of the cohort, an average of about 240,000 unique TCR beta nucleotide sequences were sequenced per donor, approximately 20% of them non-productive. Besides the first cohort of roughly 660 subjects, a separate validation cohort made up of roughly 130 different subjects was used. To study patterns of TCR occurrence, a later analysis re-analyzed previously published TCR beta repertoires from hundreds of donors and added high-resolution HLA genotyping. The later analysis used no new phenotypic data to find candidate immune exposures, relying instead on TCR beta sequences and their occurrence across donors. Class I and class II HLA loci were covered by the typing at four-digit resolution. Of the 300 to 450 genotyped donors, around 81% fell in the genetic ancestry cluster associated with self-reported Caucasian donors. The study profiled the T cell repertoires of more than 500 subjects by immunosequencing and related them to cytomegalovirus serostatus. In an earlier analysis of a few hundred of the donors, high-throughput TCR beta sequencing was used to judge whether each TCR beta V gene segment behaved as functional or pseudogenic. Every discovery cohort repertoire had been produced on one sequencing platform. Results and caveats for the whole study, not just this receptor: A later analysis found that HLA-associated TCR beta chains were more clonally expanded and had lower generation probabilities than equally common non-associated chains. It was suggested by the authors that the approach could potentially be generalized to other disease states and immunological phenotypes. In both the original and validation cohorts, the classifier was reported to diagnose cytomegalovirus status with high specificity and sensitivity. The cohort was sequenced for TCR beta chains only, and without alpha or paired-chain data the features that could be detected were limited. Over 15 rarely observed V segments, including chromosome 9 orphons, were excluded from the earlier analysis of some 590 of the donors because counts were too low. When HLA alleles, especially DR and DQ, strongly co-occurred, TCR associations were difficult to assign to individual alleles. Some IMGT-functional V segments, including TRBV6-2 and TRBV6-3, could not be distinguished by the 87-base-pair reads and were therefore excluded. A group of highly shared sequence variants was considered likely to be a technical artifact of the sequencing pipeline. Correlated functional status among segregating V segments might be attributable to linkage disequilibrium, but an unknown experimental factor could not be ruled out. An earlier analysis of roughly 570 of the donors showed that most TCR beta V segments appeared in productive rearrangements either about 87% or about 30% of the time, which broadly matched IMGT annotations. In a later analysis, TCR association rates were found to vary across HLA loci, with the most associated TCRs seen for DRB1 alleles and the fewest for HLA-C alleles. Immune exposure information for the cohort was limited to CMV serostatus. A further reported finding was that TCR beta sequences accurately predicted the HLA-A and HLA-B alleles for most subjects in the first cohort. A later genetic analysis reported fewer N-insertions in productive TCRs among donors in an Asian-associated ancestry cluster than the approximately 670-donor mean. Because HLA typing was missing for some donors at each locus, association tests included only the typed subset. The study listed 150 to 200 TCR beta chains as associated with cytomegalovirus. Most TCR sequences were observed very rarely across donors, whereas some public TCRs were present in many individuals. The presence/absence analyses assumed that sequencing depth was roughly uniform across donors, and that assumption may not be true. According to a later analysis, most CMV-associated TCR beta chains appeared to be HLA-restricted, and the HLA associations seemed to be driven largely by CMV exposure. A later analysis associated 15,000 to 20,000 TCR beta sequences with specific HLA alleles at a false discovery rate of 0.05. In a later genetic analysis, a missense DCLRE1C variant was associated with V-gene and J-gene trimming of TCR beta chains, and the association was replicated in an independent cohort. In a later analysis, several top co-occurrence clusters were reported to appear linked to parvovirus B19, influenza, CMV and Epstein-Barr virus. In vitro tests confirmed that a few of the cytomegalovirus-associated TCR beta chains recognize cytomegalovirus antigens.

With regard to this clone: Its antigen specificity is not known. Base qualities are not at hand, and no much larger clone is one base apart.

The cohort was made up of 500 to 850 healthy bone marrow donors. Cohort members were all nominally healthy when sampled, although unrecorded immune exposures were likely present. The donor was CMV seronegative and belonged to the group of 350 to 400 seronegative cohort members. Every donor gave a peripheral blood sample, and the peripheral blood mononuclear cells from that sample were used for TCR beta sequencing. The Qiagen DNeasy Blood Extraction Kit was used to extract genomic DNA from the blood cell samples. Library preparation used the immunoSEQ multiplex PCR assay. For the multiplex PCR, a mixture combining 60 forward primers for TCR Vbeta segments and 13 reverse primers for TCR Jbeta segments was used. The CDR3 region of rearranged TCR beta genes was amplified from genomic DNA by a multiplex PCR assay. On the Illumina HiSeq System, the amplified TCR beta libraries were sequenced as 87-base-pair reads. On the study's bioinformatics: In a later analysis, roughly 80 million unique TCR beta chains were counted across the 500 to 850 repertoires, and about 10 million of these chains were shared by at least two donors. To remove PCR and sequencing errors, raw reads were error-corrected and collapsed into unique sequences using a nearest-neighbor algorithm that merged closely related sequences. Alignment of CDR3 sequences to IMGT reference sequences was used to assign V, D and J gene segments. For a sequence to be retained, a match of at least six nucleotides was required to both a V gene segment and a J gene segment. A rearrangement counted as productive if the CDR3 had no stop codons and remained in frame with V and J, and every other rearrangement counted as non-productive. Following IMGT convention, CDR3 was defined as the stretch from the second conserved V-encoded cysteine up to the conserved J-encoded phenylalanine. The earlier analysis of 587 of the donors excluded sequences that lacked an unambiguous match to a single V gene segment. An earlier analysis of a few hundred of the donors called V segments functional above 56.7% productive rearrangements and segregating when the between-donor standard deviation exceeded 5%. A statistical classification framework was developed to diagnose cytomegalovirus status using the catalog of TCR beta chain sequences. A later analysis assigned V and J genes by comparing TCR nucleotide sequences with IMGT/GENE-DB human TR gene sequences. The TCRdist pipeline was used in a later analysis to assign CDR3 sequences and most-parsimonious VDJ recombination scenarios. A later analysis defined each TCR beta chain by its CDR3 amino acid sequence plus V-gene family, and excluded reads lacking a unique V-gene family. As a way to deal with suspected cross-contamination and a sequencing artifact, a later analysis dropped 450 to 700 nucleotide sequences that were highly shared and had low generation probability. For each public chain, a later analysis derived a clonal expansion index from normalized ranks of inferred template counts within each repertoire. Generation probabilities in a later analysis came from a VDJ recombination model fitted to out-of-frame rearrangements, and those results were checked against IGoR. A later analysis scored TCR-TCR, TCR-HLA and TCR-CMV co-occurrence with hypergeometric tests, applying a repertoire-size bias correction to TCR pairs. False discovery rates were estimated in a later analysis by permuting HLA or CMV assignments 20 times. In a later analysis, co-occurring TCRs were grouped using DBSCAN, and TCRdist sequence similarity was added for clustering within HLA-allele-positive subsets. Repertoires with fewer than 30,000 or more than 120,000 public chains, plus five repertoires with anomalous nucleotide sharing, were excluded from co-occurrence clustering. Sourced from immuneACCESS, this table was stored by TCRdb with only in-frame sequences that have V and J called. A share of the clones is absent; for the studies checked, an unresolved V gene accounts for under half, and the remainder has no known explanation. Clone size and the V and J calls come from that table; the DNA yielded D and trimming. This sample holds roughly 160,000 clones; about 80% were observed only once. Jointly, the top ten make up under 6% of the sample.

The CDR3 contains 16 residues, cysteine and phenylalanine counted. CDR3 DNA only is kept here, 48 bases in frame from base 1. Trimming takes 5 bases from V and 4 bases from J, and the germline ends sit 19 bases apart. CDR1 SGHNT and CDR2 YENEEA were looked up in the germline V gene. Sequences were obtained from PBMCs. The chain is encoded by TRBV11-3 joined to TRBJ2-3; D gene: possibly TRBD2, on 6 matching bases. The sequence was collected from a man aged 25-45 years in good health and CMV-seronegative. The DNA sequence is TGTGCCAGCAGCACCGAAGGGGAGGTAGGGGCAGATACGCAGTATTTT. Translated, this gives CASSTEGEVGADTQYF.